Each of the 3 T cell receptor beta chains below was sequenced from the same sample in a study of cytomegalovirus exposure and HLA in healthy donors. The PCR had 60 Vbeta and 13 Jbeta primers. The table came from immunoSEQ multiplex PCR; TCRdb's copy has only in-frame clones and leaves some out. Here the sample spans 140,000 to 150,000 clones, about 81% being singletons. Input material: PBMCs. These receptors originate from a man aged 30-40 years in good health and CMV-seronegative.

This chain joins TRBV11-1 and TRBJ1-1; 9 positions match TRBD1. The CDR3 spans 12 residues. The V and J ends lost 7 bases and 8 bases, in that order; junction bases with no gene match: 5. Germline V gene sequence: CDR1 SGHAT, CDR2 FQDESV (reference sequence). The CDR3 protein is CASTWTGAEAFF. The CDR3 nucleotides read TGTGCCAGCACCTGGACAGGGGCCGAAGCTTTCTTT.

The J gene is TRBJ2-7, the V gene TRBV7-8, with 11 bases fitting TRBD1. Germline CDR1 and CDR2: SGHVS and FQNEAQ. This CDR3 has 15 amino acids. The ends lost 0 bases at V and 2 bases at J; junction bases unmatched: 0. CDR3 sequence: CASSLAGQGAYEQYF. The CDR3 bases are TGTGCCAGCAGCTTAGCGGGACAGGGGGCCTACGAGCAGTACTTC.

The chain employs TRBV5-1 and TRBJ2-5; TRBD1 matches 7 bases. Germline assignment: CDR1 SGHRS and CDR2 YFSETQ. J lost 0 bases, V lost 5 bases, and 4 bases had no gene match. The CDR3 has 14 residues. CDR3 nucleotide sequence: TGCGCCAGCAGATTTACAGGGGACCAAGAGACCCAGTACTTC. Translated: CASRFTGDQETQYF.